The rows below give T cell receptor beta chains drawn from one sample of a study of human T cells and chemical hapten exposure. TCRdb reprocessed the reads with MiXCR, giving one entry per CDR3 protein. Found here are about 120,000 distinct CDR3 sequences, over 7.5% of them singletons; the top ten hold 1.4%. Input material: whole blood. These receptors originate from a human donor in good health. Some clones in this sample may be carry-over from other donors' samples. The CDR3 runs from the conserved cysteine through the conserved F or W. The D gene is left open where the match is weak. Not every row has a clone size; where given, it reads once, few, many or a size class.

d_call: TRBD1
j_call: TRBJ2-7
v_call: TRBV29-1
clone_size: few
cdr3_nt: TGCAGCGTTAATCCTTCAGGGACAGGTCCCCACGAGCAGTACTTC
cdr3_aa: CSVNPSGTGPHEQYF

d_call: .
j_call: TRBJ1-1
v_call: TRBV20-1
clone_size: .
cdr3_nt: TGCAGTGCTAGAGATTCCCTGAACACTGAAGCTTTCTTT
cdr3_aa: CSARDSLNTEAFF

d_call: .
j_call: TRBJ2-1
v_call: TRBV6-6
clone_size: many
cdr3_nt: TGTGCCGCAGCCCGGGATCTAATCACCTACAATGAGCAGTTCTTC
cdr3_aa: CAAARDLITYNEQFF

d_call: .
j_call: TRBJ2-5
v_call: TRBV5-1
clone_size: many
cdr3_nt: TGCGCCAGCAGCTTGGCCGTCTTAGCGGGACAGTTCCAAGAGACCCAGTACTTC
cdr3_aa: CASSLAVLAGQFQETQYF

d_call: TRBD1
j_call: TRBJ1-1
v_call: TRBV7-9
clone_size: many
cdr3_nt: TGTGCCAGCAGGCCGGGACAGGGCTCTGAAGCTTTCTTT
cdr3_aa: CASRPGQGSEAFF

d_call: .
j_call: TRBJ2-1
v_call: TRBV12-3/TRBV12-4
clone_size: many
cdr3_nt: TGTGCCAGCAGTTTAGGGAGGAATGAGCAGTTCTTC
cdr3_aa: CASSLGRNEQFF

d_call: TRBD1
j_call: TRBJ1-1
v_call: TRBV7-6
clone_size: many
cdr3_nt: TGTGCCAGCAGCACCGGGACAGGGATTGTGGCTGAAGCTTTCTTT
cdr3_aa: CASSTGTGIVAEAFF

d_call: .
j_call: TRBJ1-1
v_call: TRBV4-1
clone_size: few
cdr3_nt: TGCGCCAGCAGCCAAGAAGCAGTCAGGCCCCCTGAAGCTTTCTTT
cdr3_aa: CASSQEAVRPPEAFF

d_call: .
j_call: TRBJ2-1
v_call: TRBV3-1
clone_size: few
cdr3_nt: TGTGCCAGCAGCCAAGATGCGGGCGGGGTTGGAGCGGACAATGAGCAGTTCTTC
cdr3_aa: CASSQDAGGVGADNEQFF

d_call: TRBD1
j_call: TRBJ2-6
v_call: TRBV6-2/TRBV6-3
clone_size: .
cdr3_nt: TGTGCCAGCAGGGCCTCGACAGGGCATGGGGCCAACGTCCTGACTTTC
cdr3_aa: CASRASTGHGANVLTF

d_call: TRBD2
j_call: TRBJ2-1
v_call: TRBV29-1
clone_size: many
cdr3_nt: TGCAGCGTTGTCCGGACTAGGGGTCACAATGAGCAGTTCTTC
cdr3_aa: CSVVRTRGHNEQFF

d_call: .
j_call: TRBJ1-2
v_call: TRBV20-1
clone_size: many
cdr3_nt: TGCAGTGCTAGACCTCAGGACAGCTATGGCTACACCTTC
cdr3_aa: CSARPQDSYGYTF

d_call: TRBD1
j_call: TRBJ2-1
v_call: TRBV3-1
clone_size: many
cdr3_nt: TGTGCCAGCAGCCACACGCCCCGCCCAGGGGGCAGGGATGAGCAGTTCTTC
cdr3_aa: CASSHTPRPGGRDEQFF

d_call: TRBD1
j_call: TRBJ2-3
v_call: TRBV25-1
clone_size: few
cdr3_nt: TGTGCCAGCACCGCCGGGACAGGGTCTAGCACAGATACGCAGTATTTT
cdr3_aa: CASTAGTGSSTDTQYF

d_call: .
j_call: TRBJ1-1
v_call: TRBV6-2/TRBV6-3
clone_size: many
cdr3_nt: TGTGCCAGCAAAACTGGACTGACCAGGGTTTACACTGAAGCTTTCTTT
cdr3_aa: CASKTGLTRVYTEAFF

d_call: .
j_call: TRBJ1-1
v_call: TRBV7-8
clone_size: few
cdr3_nt: TGTGCCAGCAGCTCCCGGGGAGGGAAAGGGGCTTTCTTT
cdr3_aa: CASSSRGGKGAFF

d_call: TRBD1
j_call: TRBJ2-6
v_call: TRBV7-8
clone_size: many
cdr3_nt: TGTGCCAGCAGCTTAGCCGGGGACAGAAGCTCTGGGGCCAACGTCCTGACTTTC
cdr3_aa: CASSLAGDRSSGANVLTF

d_call: TRBD2
j_call: TRBJ2-5
v_call: TRBV10-3
clone_size: .
cdr3_nt: TGTGCCATCAGTGAGTCGCTAGCGGGAAGAGAAGAGACCCAGTACTTC
cdr3_aa: CAISESLAGREETQYF

d_call: .
j_call: TRBJ2-7
v_call: TRBV20-1
clone_size: few
cdr3_nt: TGCAGTGCTCTGAGGAGGGGGGCGAGGATCTCCTACGAGCAGTACTTC
cdr3_aa: CSALRRGARISYEQYF

d_call: TRBD1
j_call: TRBJ1-1
v_call: TRBV7-3
clone_size: .
cdr3_nt: TGTGCCAGCAGCCCAGAGGACAGGGGTGGGAACACTGAAGCTTTCTTT
cdr3_aa: CASSPEDRGGNTEAFF

d_call: .
j_call: TRBJ2-5
v_call: TRBV29-1
clone_size: few
cdr3_nt: TGCAGCGTTTGGGACTTTCAAGAGACCCAGTACTTC
cdr3_aa: CSVWDFQETQYF

d_call: TRBD2
j_call: TRBJ2-5
v_call: TRBV5-1
clone_size: many
cdr3_nt: TGCGCCAGCAGCTTAGTAGCGGGGGGAAAGGAGACCCAGTACTTC
cdr3_aa: CASSLVAGGKETQYF

d_call: .
j_call: TRBJ2-7
v_call: TRBV5-1
clone_size: .
cdr3_nt: TGCGCCAGCAGCTTGGACAACGGACGTCCGGACTACGAGCAGTACTTC
cdr3_aa: CASSLDNGRPDYEQYF

d_call: .
j_call: TRBJ2-7
v_call: TRBV6-5
clone_size: many
cdr3_nt: TGTGCCAGCAGACGCCGGGGCTACTCCTACGAGCAGTACTTC
cdr3_aa: CASRRRGYSYEQYF

d_call: TRBD1
j_call: TRBJ1-5
v_call: TRBV29-1
clone_size: many
cdr3_nt: TGCAGCGCCGGGACAGGGGGTTCTCAGCCCCAGCATTTT
cdr3_aa: CSAGTGGSQPQHF

d_call: .
j_call: TRBJ1-4
v_call: TRBV12-5
clone_size: few
cdr3_nt: TGTGCTAGTGTCCAAGGGGGAGTTGATGAAAAACTGTTTTTT
cdr3_aa: CASVQGGVDEKLFF

d_call: TRBD1
j_call: TRBJ1-1
v_call: TRBV4-3
clone_size: many
cdr3_nt: TGCGCCAGCAGCCAAGGACAGGGTGTTCACATGAACACTGAAGCTTTCTTT
cdr3_aa: CASSQGQGVHMNTEAFF

d_call: .
j_call: TRBJ1-5
v_call: TRBV6-2/TRBV6-3
clone_size: many
cdr3_nt: TGTGCCAGCTCAGAGCAGGGGTATAGCAATCAGCCCCAGCATTTT
cdr3_aa: CASSEQGYSNQPQHF

d_call: .
j_call: TRBJ2-1
v_call: TRBV7-8
clone_size: few
cdr3_nt: TGTGCCAGCAGCTTCGGAGACAATGAGCAGTTCTTC
cdr3_aa: CASSFGDNEQFF

d_call: .
j_call: TRBJ2-2
v_call: TRBV30
clone_size: .
cdr3_nt: TGTGCCGGCAGGGGCCCTAACACCGGGGAGCTGTTTTTT
cdr3_aa: CAGRGPNTGELFF

d_call: .
j_call: TRBJ2-7
v_call: TRBV10-3
clone_size: many
cdr3_nt: TGTGCCATCCGGGACGAGAACTACGAGCAGTACTTC
cdr3_aa: CAIRDENYEQYF

d_call: TRBD2
j_call: TRBJ2-5
v_call: TRBV6-6
clone_size: many
cdr3_nt: TGTGCCAGCAGAATGACTAGCGGGGGGGTGGAGACCCAGTACTTC
cdr3_aa: CASRMTSGGVETQYF

d_call: TRBD1
j_call: TRBJ2-1
v_call: TRBV27
clone_size: few
cdr3_nt: TGTGCCAGCAGTTACAGACAGGGGCTTCTTGCGGGGCGGGGTTACAATGAGCAGTTCTTC
cdr3_aa: CASSYRQGLLAGRGYNEQFF

d_call: TRBD1
j_call: TRBJ1-5
v_call: TRBV5-1
clone_size: .
cdr3_nt: TGCGCCAGCAGCTTGGTACAGGGGAGTCAGCCCCAGCATTTT
cdr3_aa: CASSLVQGSQPQHF

d_call: TRBD1
j_call: TRBJ2-7
v_call: TRBV6-6
clone_size: .
cdr3_nt: TGTGCCAGCAGTCCCCAAAGGGACAGGTTCTCCTACGAGCAGTACTTC
cdr3_aa: CASSPQRDRFSYEQYF

d_call: TRBD1
j_call: TRBJ1-4
v_call: TRBV4-3
clone_size: .
cdr3_nt: TGCGCCAGCAGCCAATTGACAGGGCGTGAAAAACTGTTTTTT
cdr3_aa: CASSQLTGREKLFF

d_call: .
j_call: TRBJ1-4
v_call: TRBV12-3/TRBV12-4
clone_size: many
cdr3_nt: TGTGCCAGCAGTATCGGACAGATTAAACTGTTTTTT
cdr3_aa: CASSIGQIKLFF

d_call: TRBD1
j_call: TRBJ2-1
v_call: TRBV6-6
clone_size: many
cdr3_nt: TGTGCCAGCAGACCCCCCGGGACAGGGAAGTACAATGAGCAGTTCTTC
cdr3_aa: CASRPPGTGKYNEQFF

d_call: TRBD1
j_call: TRBJ2-7
v_call: TRBV7-9
clone_size: .
cdr3_nt: TGTGCCAGCAGCTCAACCCGACCCCATGAACGACAGGGGATGGACTACGAGCAGTACTTC
cdr3_aa: CASSSTRPHERQGMDYEQYF

d_call: .
j_call: TRBJ2-3
v_call: TRBV20-1
clone_size: .
cdr3_nt: TGCAGCCTAGGGGTGCGCACAGATACGCAGTATTTT
cdr3_aa: CSLGVRTDTQYF

d_call: .
j_call: TRBJ2-1
v_call: TRBV27
clone_size: few
cdr3_nt: TGTGCCAGCAGCACACCGGGTCCTCACAATGAGCAGTTCTTC
cdr3_aa: CASSTPGPHNEQFF

d_call: .
j_call: TRBJ1-5
v_call: TRBV20-1
clone_size: .
cdr3_nt: TGCAGTGGGTCTCGGGGGGTAAGCAATCAGCCCCAGCATTTT
cdr3_aa: CSGSRGVSNQPQHF

d_call: .
j_call: TRBJ2-7
v_call: TRBV29-1
clone_size: .
cdr3_nt: TGCAGCGTAGCGACTAGCTACGAGCAGTACTTC
cdr3_aa: CSVATSYEQYF

d_call: TRBD1
j_call: TRBJ2-5
v_call: TRBV27
clone_size: .
cdr3_nt: TGTGCCAGCAGAGTCAGTCGGGACAGGGAGACCCAGTACTTC
cdr3_aa: CASRVSRDRETQYF

d_call: .
j_call: TRBJ2-4
v_call: TRBV4-2
clone_size: many
cdr3_nt: TGTGCCAGCAGCCAAGGAGGCGGCAGCCAAATGAAGAGAGCCAAAAACATTCAGTACTTC
cdr3_aa: CASSQGGGSQMKRAKNIQYF

d_call: .
j_call: TRBJ2-7
v_call: TRBV7-8
clone_size: few
cdr3_nt: TGTGCCAGCAGCGTCCGGGACTTGACGGTCTACGAGCAGTACTTC
cdr3_aa: CASSVRDLTVYEQYF

d_call: .
j_call: TRBJ1-5
v_call: TRBV11-2
clone_size: many
cdr3_nt: TGTGCCAGCAGCTTAGATAGGTTTAGCAATCAGCCCCAGCATTTT
cdr3_aa: CASSLDRFSNQPQHF

d_call: TRBD1
j_call: TRBJ1-2
v_call: TRBV6-5
clone_size: many
cdr3_nt: TGTGCCAGCAGTTACTCCAGACAGGGGTTTGGCTACACCTTC
cdr3_aa: CASSYSRQGFGYTF

d_call: .
j_call: TRBJ2-1
v_call: TRBV3-1
clone_size: few
cdr3_nt: TGTGCCAGCAGCCAAGATGCGATCAATGAGCAGTTCTTC
cdr3_aa: CASSQDAINEQFF

d_call: .
j_call: TRBJ2-3
v_call: TRBV10-3
clone_size: few
cdr3_nt: TGTGCCATCAGTGAGTCTCGACAGGGCACAGATACGCAGTATTTT
cdr3_aa: CAISESRQGTDTQYF